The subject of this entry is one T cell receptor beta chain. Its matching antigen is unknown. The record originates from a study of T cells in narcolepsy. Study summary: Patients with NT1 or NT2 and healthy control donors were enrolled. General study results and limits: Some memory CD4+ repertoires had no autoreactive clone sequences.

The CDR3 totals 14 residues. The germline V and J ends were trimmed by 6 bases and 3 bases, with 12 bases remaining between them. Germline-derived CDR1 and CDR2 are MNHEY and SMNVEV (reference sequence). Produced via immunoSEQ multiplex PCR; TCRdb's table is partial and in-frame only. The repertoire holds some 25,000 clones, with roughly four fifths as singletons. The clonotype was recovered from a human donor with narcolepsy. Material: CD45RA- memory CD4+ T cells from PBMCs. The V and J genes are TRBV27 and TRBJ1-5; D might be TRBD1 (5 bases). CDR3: CASSPRVDNQPQHF. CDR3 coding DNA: TGTGCCAGCAGCCCCAGGGTTGACAATCAGCCCCAGCATTTT.